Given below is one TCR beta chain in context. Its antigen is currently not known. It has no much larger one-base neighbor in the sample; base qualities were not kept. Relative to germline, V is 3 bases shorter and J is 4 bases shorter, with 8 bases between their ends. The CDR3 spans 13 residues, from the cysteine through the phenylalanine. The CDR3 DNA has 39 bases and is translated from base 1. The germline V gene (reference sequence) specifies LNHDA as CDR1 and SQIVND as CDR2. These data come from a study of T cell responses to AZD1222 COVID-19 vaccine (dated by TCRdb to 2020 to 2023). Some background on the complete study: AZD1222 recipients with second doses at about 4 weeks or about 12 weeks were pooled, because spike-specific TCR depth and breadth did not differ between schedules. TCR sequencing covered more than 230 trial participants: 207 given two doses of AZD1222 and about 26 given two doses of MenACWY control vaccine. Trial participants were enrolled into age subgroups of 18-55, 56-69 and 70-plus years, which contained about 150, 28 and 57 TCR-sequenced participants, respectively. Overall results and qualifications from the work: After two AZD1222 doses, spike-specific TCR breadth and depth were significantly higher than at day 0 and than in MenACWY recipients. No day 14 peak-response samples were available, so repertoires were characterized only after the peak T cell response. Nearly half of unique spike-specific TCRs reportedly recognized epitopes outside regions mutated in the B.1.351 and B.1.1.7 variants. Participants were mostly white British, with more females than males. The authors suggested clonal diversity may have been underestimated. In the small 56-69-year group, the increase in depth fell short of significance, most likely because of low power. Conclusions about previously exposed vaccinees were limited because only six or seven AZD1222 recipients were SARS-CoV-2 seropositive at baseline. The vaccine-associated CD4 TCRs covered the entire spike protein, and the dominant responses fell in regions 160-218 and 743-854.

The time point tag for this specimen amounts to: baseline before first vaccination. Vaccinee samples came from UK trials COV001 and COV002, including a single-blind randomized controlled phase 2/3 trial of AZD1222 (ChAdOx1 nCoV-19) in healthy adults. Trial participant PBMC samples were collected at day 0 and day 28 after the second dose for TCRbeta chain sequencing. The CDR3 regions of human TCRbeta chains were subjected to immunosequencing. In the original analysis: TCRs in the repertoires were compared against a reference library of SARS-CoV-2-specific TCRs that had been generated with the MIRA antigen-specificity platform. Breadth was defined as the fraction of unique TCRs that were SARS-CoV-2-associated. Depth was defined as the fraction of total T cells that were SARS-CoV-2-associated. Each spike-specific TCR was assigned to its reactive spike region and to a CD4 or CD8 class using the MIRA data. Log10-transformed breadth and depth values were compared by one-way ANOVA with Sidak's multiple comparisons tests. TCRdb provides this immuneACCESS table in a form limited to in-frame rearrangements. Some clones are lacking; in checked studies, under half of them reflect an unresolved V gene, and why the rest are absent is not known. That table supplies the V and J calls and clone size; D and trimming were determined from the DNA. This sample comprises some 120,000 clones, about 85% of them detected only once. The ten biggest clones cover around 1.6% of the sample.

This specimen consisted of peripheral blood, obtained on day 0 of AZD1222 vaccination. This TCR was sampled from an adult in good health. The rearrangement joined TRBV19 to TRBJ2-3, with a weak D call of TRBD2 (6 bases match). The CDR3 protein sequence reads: CASSIGGADTQYF. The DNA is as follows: TGTGCCAGTAGTATCGGAGGGGCAGATACGCAGTATTTT.